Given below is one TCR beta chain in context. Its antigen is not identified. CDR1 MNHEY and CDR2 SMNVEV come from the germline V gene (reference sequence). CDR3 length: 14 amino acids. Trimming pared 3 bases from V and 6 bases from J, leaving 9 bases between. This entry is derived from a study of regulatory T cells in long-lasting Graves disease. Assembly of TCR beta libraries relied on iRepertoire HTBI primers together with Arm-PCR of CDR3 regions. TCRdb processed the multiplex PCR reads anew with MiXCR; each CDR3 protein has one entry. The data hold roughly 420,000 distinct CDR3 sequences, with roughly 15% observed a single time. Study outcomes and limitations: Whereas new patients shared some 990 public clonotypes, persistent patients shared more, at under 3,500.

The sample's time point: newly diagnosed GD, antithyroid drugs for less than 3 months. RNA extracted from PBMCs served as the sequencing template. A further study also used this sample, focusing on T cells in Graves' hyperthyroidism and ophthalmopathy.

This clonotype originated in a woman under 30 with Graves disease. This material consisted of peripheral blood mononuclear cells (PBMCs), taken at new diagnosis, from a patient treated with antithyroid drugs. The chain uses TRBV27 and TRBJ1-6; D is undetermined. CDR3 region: CASSFPGVNSPLHF. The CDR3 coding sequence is TGTGCCAGCAGTTTCCCCGGGGTTAATTCACCCCTCCACTTT.